The 9 T cell receptor beta chains below were found in one sample sequenced in a study of cytomegalovirus exposure and HLA in healthy donors. The primer mix had 60 Vbeta and 13 Jbeta primers. Clones were read by immunoSEQ multiplex PCR, and TCRdb kept only the in-frame ones, dropping some. The data contain approximately 75,000 clones, 60% to 75% of them singletons. Sequenced sample: PBMCs. These receptors were obtained from a woman aged 55-69 years in good health and CMV-seropositive.

Notes on this clone: The conserved phenylalanine or tryptophan is not found at the CDR3 terminus, so this likely reflects a read error. This chain connects TRBV7-8 to TRBJ1-1; 7 positions match TRBD1. This CDR3 is 14 amino acids long. Germline-derived CDR1 and CDR2 are SGHVS and FQNEAQ. V shed 5 bases and J 6 bases; nucleotides not matched to a gene: 9. The CDR3 loop reads CASSPGTANPEAFV. The CDR3 DNA reads as TGTGCCAGCAGCCCGGGGACAGCAAATCCTGAAGCTTTCGTT.

This rearrangement joins TRBV5-1 to TRBJ1-1; perhaps TRBD1 as D (6 bases). From germline, CDR1 is SGHRS and CDR2 YFSETQ. The CDR3 has 13 amino acids. Trimming left V 3 bases short and J 7 bases short, with 13 bases between. For the CDR3, the DNA is TGCGCCAGCAGCTCCGGGGGGGCTGGTGAAGCTTTCTTT. As protein: CASSSGGAGEAFF.

This clone turned up a few times. The gene calls are TRBV7-9 and TRBJ2-5, with D possibly being TRBD2 (6 bases). CDR3 length: 15 amino acids. Germline V gene sequence: CDR1 SEHNR, CDR2 FQNEAQ (reference sequence). V gave up 5 bases and J gave up 5 bases, with 18 bases separating them. CDR3 nucleotides: TGTGCCAGCAGCCTAGGGGACCGCGGAGGGGAGACCCAGTACTTC. This encodes CASSLGDRGGETQYF.

The chain recombines TRBV30 with TRBJ1-5, with 8 positions matching TRBD1. The CDR3 is 12 amino acids. The germline V gene has CDR1 GTSNPN and CDR2 SVGIG (reference sequence). With V trimmed by 5 bases and J by 5 bases, 2 bases remained unmatched. CDR3 nucleotides: TGTGCCTGGGGACAGGGTGATCAGCCCCAGCATTTT. It yields the protein CAWGQGDQPQHF. The full variable domain, in which reference TRBV30 and TRBJ1-5 provide the parts outside the CDR3, is SQTIHQWPATLVQPVGSPLSLECTVEGTSNPNLYWYRQAAGRGLQLLFYSVGIGQISSEVPQNLSASRPQDRQFILSSKKLLLSDSGFYLCAWGQGDQPQHFGDGTRLSIL.

The chain combines TRBV7-2 with TRBJ2-7, with TRBD2 matching over 10 bases. Germline-derived CDR1 and CDR2 are SGHTA and FQGNSA. Trimming removed 5 bases from V and 3 bases from J; junction bases left unmatched: 10. This CDR3 has 16 amino acids. The CDR3 protein is CASSPGTSVIHYEQYF. The CDR3 coding sequence is TGTGCCAGCAGCCCCGGGACTAGCGTGATCCACTACGAGCAGTACTTC. Together with reference TRBV7-2 and TRBJ2-7, the CDR3 gives the full variable domain: GAGVSQSPSNKVTEKGKDVELRCDPISGHTALYWYRQSLGQGLEFLIYFQGNSAPDKSGLPSDRFSAERTGGSVSTLTIQRTQQEDSAVYLCASSPGTSVIHYEQYFGPGTRLTVT.

A few counts support this clone. The CDR3 nucleotides read TGCGCCAGCAGCCCGGACAGGGATCAGCCCCAGCATTTT. The encoded protein is CASSPDRDQPQHF. This chain connects TRBV5-1 to TRBJ1-5; TRBD1 agrees at 8 bases. V was clipped by 4 bases and J by 5 bases; unmatched bases: 2. The CDR3 extends over 13 amino acids. Germline V gene data show CDR1 as SGHRS and CDR2 as YFSETQ. Drawing the rest from reference TRBV5-1 and TRBJ1-5, the complete variable domain is KAGVTQTPRYLIKTRGQQVTLSCSPISGHRSVSWYQQTPGQGLQFLFEYFSETQRNKGNFPGRFSGRQFSNSRSEMNVSTLELGDSALYLCASSPDRDQPQHFGDGTRLSIL.

The chain recombines TRBV7-9 with TRBJ1-4; maybe TRBD1 (6 bases). The CDR3 is made up of 14 amino acids. Trimming stripped 5 bases from V and 4 bases from J, with 11 bases between. From germline, CDR1 is SEHNR and CDR2 FQNEAQ (reference sequence). CDR3 DNA: TGTGCCAGCAGCCAGGACAGAAATAATGAAAAACTGTTTTTT. Translation: CASSQDRNNEKLFF.

Note on this clone: Other DNA sequences in the same sample also yield this CDR3. This chain uses TRBV28 with TRBJ1-2; 9 bases match TRBD1. Germline V gives CDR1 MDHEN, CDR2 SYDVKM. CDR3 size: 14 residues. Losses at the gene ends were 6 bases for V and 8 bases for J; bases not matched to a gene: 10. DNA for the CDR3: TGTGCCAGCAGCTTCGCGACAGGGGGTCGGGGCTACACCTTC. Protein product: CASSFATGGRGYTF.

J is TRBJ2-5 and V is TRBV18; no clear D gene. Germline-derived CDR1 and CDR2 are KGHSH and LQKENI. This CDR3 region has 12 residues. Trimming pared 5 bases from V and 5 bases from J, leaving 9 bases between. CDR3 coding DNA: TGTGCCAGCTCAATCGACGGGGAGACCCAGTACTTC. Its protein product is CASSIDGETQYF. Complete variable domain (other parts from reference TRBV18 and TRBJ2-5): NAGVMQNPRHLVRRRGQEARLRCSPMKGHSHVYWYRQLPEEGLKFMVYLQKENIIDESGMPKERFSAEFPKEGPSILRIQQVVRGDSAAYFCASSIDGETQYFGPGTRLLVL.